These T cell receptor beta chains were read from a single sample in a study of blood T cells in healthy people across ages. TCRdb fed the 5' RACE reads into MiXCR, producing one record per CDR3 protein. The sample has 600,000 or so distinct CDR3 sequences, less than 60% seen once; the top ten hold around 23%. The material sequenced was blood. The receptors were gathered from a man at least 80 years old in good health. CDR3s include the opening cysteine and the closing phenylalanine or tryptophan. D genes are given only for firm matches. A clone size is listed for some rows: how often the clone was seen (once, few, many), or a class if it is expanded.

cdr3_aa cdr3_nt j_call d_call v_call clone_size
CASSCRTGDGYTF TGTGCCAGCAGTTGTCGCACAGGGGATGGCTACACCTTC TRBJ1-2 TRBD1 TRBV6-6 .
CASSLIQGAYYGYTF TGTGCCAGCAGCTTAATACAGGGGGCGTACTATGGCTACACCTTC TRBJ1-2 TRBD1 TRBV7-2 few
CSARPRSNTEAFF TGCAGTGCTAGACCTCGGTCGAATACTGAAGCTTTCTTT TRBJ1-1 . TRBV20-1 .
CASSVRDRVGVGYTF TGTGCCAGCAGCGTCCGGGACAGGGTTGGCGTTGGCTACACCTTC TRBJ1-2 TRBD1 TRBV5-5 .
CASSQGQTMNTEAFF TGTGCCAGCAGCCAGGGACAGACCATGAACACTGAAGCTTTCTTT TRBJ1-1 TRBD1 TRBV12-3/TRBV12-4 .
CSASSRLAGGLGELFF TGCAGTGCTAGTTCTCGACTAGCGGGGGGGCTCGGGGAGCTGTTTTTT TRBJ2-2 TRBD2 TRBV20-1 .
CASPTSTSGSTDTQYF TGTGCCAGCCCAACGTCCACTAGCGGGAGCACAGATACGCAGTATTTT TRBJ2-3 TRBD2 TRBV6-6 many
CSASSDYNEQYF TGCAGCGCCAGCAGTGACTACAATGAGCAGTACTTC TRBJ2-7 . TRBV29-1 .
CSARVLAGVETQYF TGCAGTGCTCGAGTACTAGCGGGAGTAGAGACCCAGTACTTC TRBJ2-5 TRBD2 TRBV20-1 .
CASSYVRGLGNIQYF TGTGCCAGCAGTTACGTGAGGGGTTTGGGAAACATTCAGTACTTC TRBJ2-4 . TRBV6-5 many
CASSHQGLAGANTDTQYF TGTGCCAGCAGCCACCAAGGACTAGCGGGAGCCAACACAGATACGCAGTATTTT TRBJ2-3 TRBD2 TRBV3-1 few
CASSTAGTGAGELFF TGTGCCAGCAGTACGGCCGGGACAGGTGCCGGGGAGCTGTTTTTT TRBJ2-2 TRBD1 TRBV12-3/TRBV12-4 .
CASSNSNTGELFF TGTGCCAGCAGCAACTCGAACACCGGGGAGCTGTTTTTT TRBJ2-2 . TRBV2 .
CASSLGTGGNEQYF TGCGCCAGCAGCTTGGGGACAGGGGGCAACGAGCAGTACTTC TRBJ2-7 TRBD1 TRBV5-1 many
CSAPPGDRQETQYF TGCAGTGCTCCCCCCGGGGATCGTCAAGAGACCCAGTACTTC TRBJ2-5 . TRBV20-1 .
CASSGGQGGQETQYF TGTGCCAGCAGTGGAGGACAGGGAGGGCAAGAGACCCAGTACTTC TRBJ2-5 . TRBV25-1 few
CASSQVLLGPGAPTEAFF TGCGCCAGCAGCCAAGTCCTTTTGGGCCCAGGGGCACCCACCGAAGCTTTCTTT TRBJ1-1 . TRBV4-3 few
CSVWKGGIMNTEAFF TGCAGCGTTTGGAAAGGGGGCATCATGAACACTGAAGCTTTCTTT TRBJ1-1 TRBD1 TRBV29-1 .
CASSQDGLAPYEQYF TGTGCCAGCAGCCAAGATGGGCTAGCACCCTACGAGCAGTACTTC TRBJ2-7 . TRBV3-1 few
CASNLDRANYGYTF TGCGCCAGCAATCTGGACAGGGCGAACTATGGCTACACCTTC TRBJ1-2 TRBD1 TRBV5-1 .
CASSRLAFQETQYF TGCGCCAGCAGTCGACTAGCGTTCCAAGAGACCCAGTACTTC TRBJ2-5 TRBD2 TRBV4-3 few
CASSQSGREQFF TGTGCCAGCAGCCAAAGTGGACGAGAGCAGTTCTTC TRBJ2-1 . TRBV11-2 once
CASSLDRQSSYNEQFF TGCGCCAGCAGCCTGGACAGGCAAAGCTCCTACAATGAGCAGTTCTTC TRBJ2-1 TRBD1 TRBV5-1 .
CASSLSYQEGVNDGYTF TGTGCCAGCAGCTTAAGCTACCAAGAGGGAGTAAACGATGGCTACACCTTC TRBJ1-2 . TRBV11-2 .